A selection of T cell receptor beta chains follows, all from one sample in a study of beta chain features in type 1 diabetes. This table comes from immunoSEQ multiplex PCR, and its TCRdb copy is limited to in-frame clones, with some not included. The sample shows around 160,000 clones, 9% to 10% of them seen only once. The sequencing input was central memory CD4+ T cells from blood. The receptors shown here come from a woman aged 25 to 45 with type 1 diabetes. Each CDR3 is given with its conserved first and last residue. D genes are given only for firm matches. Size is omitted from some rows. Given values are once, few, many or a class for expanded clones.

cdr3_aa,cdr3_nt,clone_size,j_call,v_call,d_call
CASSLPGQGSYEQYF,TGTGCCAGCAGCTTGCCCGGACAGGGTTCCTACGAGCAGTACTTC,NA,TRBJ2-7,TRBV6-6,TRBD1
CSVGERQGESEQYF,TGCAGCGTGGGAGAGCGACAGGGGGAGTCCGAGCAGTACTTC,few,TRBJ2-7,TRBV29-1,TRBD1
CASSLGTGRNQPQHF,TGTGCCAGCAGCTTGGGGACAGGCAGGAATCAGCCCCAGCATTTT,NA,TRBJ1-5,TRBV5-6,TRBD1
CASSPGLAGQETQYF,TGTGCCAGCTCACCCGGACTAGCGGGACAAGAGACCCAGTACTTC,few,TRBJ2-5,TRBV18,TRBD2
CAWSAGGRWPDTQYF,TGTGCCTGGAGTGCTGGCGGGAGGTGGCCAGATACGCAGTATTTT,few,TRBJ2-3,TRBV30,TRBD2
CASSQIAGGPSGTDTQYF,TGCGCCAGCAGCCAGATAGCGGGAGGGCCCTCGGGCACAGATACGCAGTATTTT,few,TRBJ2-3,TRBV4-1,TRBD2
CASSLRNRGTDTQYF,TGTGCCAGCAGCTTACGCAACAGGGGAACGGATACGCAGTATTTT,few,TRBJ2-3,TRBV7-3,TRBD1
CASRKRGTSYEQYF,TGTGCCAGCAGAAAAAGGGGCACGTCCTACGAGCAGTACTTC,few,TRBJ2-7,TRBV6-5,NA
CAWSLNRGTDTQYF,TGTGCCTGGAGCCTAAATAGAGGCACAGATACGCAGTATTTT,few,TRBJ2-3,TRBV30,NA
CASRASATYEQYF,TGTGCCAGCAGGGCTAGCGCTACCTACGAGCAGTACTTC,few,TRBJ2-7,TRBV28,NA
CASRSGGAHQNEQFF,TGTGCCAGCAGATCGGGAGGGGCTCACCAGAATGAGCAGTTCTTC,NA,TRBJ2-1,TRBV2,TRBD2
CASSQDGQATDTQYF,TGTGCCAGCAGCCAAGATGGACAGGCCACAGATACGCAGTATTTT,NA,TRBJ2-3,TRBV4-2,TRBD1
CASSRNRAGGMETQYF,TGTGCCAGCTCCCGAAACAGAGCGGGAGGGATGGAGACCCAGTACTTC,few,TRBJ2-5,TRBV18,TRBD2
CASSSLLAGGVNEQFF,TGCGCCAGCAGCTCCTTACTAGCGGGAGGGGTCAATGAGCAGTTCTTC,NA,TRBJ2-1,TRBV5-1,TRBD2
CASSLSQGEGYGYTF,TGTGCCAGCAGTTTATCGCAGGGGGAAGGCTATGGCTACACCTTC,many,TRBJ1-2,TRBV28,TRBD1
CASSEHRKETQYF,TGTGCCAGCAGTGAGCACAGAAAAGAGACCCAGTACTTC,NA,TRBJ2-5,TRBV6-1,NA
CASSQDRAHGYTF,TGTGCCAGCAGCCAGGACAGGGCGCATGGCTACACCTTC,NA,TRBJ1-2,TRBV7-9,TRBD1
CASRDTGYGYTF,TGTGCCAGCAGGGACACAGGCTATGGCTACACCTTC,few,TRBJ1-2,TRBV6-5,NA
CASSGRGSPGELFF,TGTGCCAGCAGTGGGCGCGGGAGCCCCGGGGAGCTGTTTTTT,few,TRBJ2-2,TRBV6-1,TRBD2
CASSLDTTGRSTEAFF,TGTGCCAGCAGCTTAGATACGACAGGAAGAAGCACTGAAGCTTTCTTT,few,TRBJ1-1,TRBV11-2,NA
CASTRTGELLNEQFF,TGTGCCAGCACAAGGACAGGGGAACTTCTCAATGAGCAGTTCTTC,NA,TRBJ2-1,TRBV2,TRBD1
CASSLVLTSDEQYF,TGTGCCAGCAGCTTGGTGCTGACTAGCGACGAGCAGTACTTC,few,TRBJ2-7,TRBV5-5,TRBD2
CASSKTLGANVLTF,TGTGCCAGCAGTAAGACACTTGGGGCCAACGTCCTGACTTTC,NA,TRBJ2-6,TRBV28,NA
CASSVTRSDSYEQYF,TGCGCCAGCAGCGTGACCAGGTCCGACTCCTACGAGCAGTACTTC,NA,TRBJ2-7,TRBV5-1,NA
CAWSITGSNQPQHF,TGTGCCTGGAGTATTACAGGTAGCAATCAGCCCCAGCATTTT,NA,TRBJ1-5,TRBV30,NA
CASSLGAAVYNEQFF,TGTGCCAGCAGCTTAGGCGCGGCGGTCTACAATGAGCAGTTCTTC,few,TRBJ2-1,TRBV7-6,NA
CAWSVWTLVNYGYTF,TGTGCCTGGAGTGTATGGACACTGGTTAACTATGGCTACACCTTC,NA,TRBJ1-2,TRBV30,NA
CASSQPRRREVRGNEQFF,TGTGCCAGCAGCCAGCCCCGACGGCGGGAGGTTAGGGGCAATGAGCAGTTCTTC,few,TRBJ2-1,TRBV4-2,TRBD2
CASNRRSGRLETQYF,TGTGCCAGCAACCGACGGAGCGGGAGGTTAGAGACCCAGTACTTC,NA,TRBJ2-5,TRBV7-3,TRBD2
CASNLAVSYEQYF,TGTGCCAGCAATCTAGCGGTCTCCTACGAGCAGTACTTC,NA,TRBJ2-7,TRBV7-2,TRBD2
CASTWGRDNTEAFF,TGTGCCAGCACCTGGGGGAGGGATAACACTGAAGCTTTCTTT,few,TRBJ1-1,TRBV2,NA
CASSISGGAELFF,TGTGCCAGTAGTATAAGCGGGGGCGCGGAGCTGTTTTTT,few,TRBJ2-2,TRBV19,TRBD2
CASSSGAAQETQYF,TGTGCCAGCAGCTCCGGAGCAGCCCAAGAGACCCAGTACTTC,few,TRBJ2-5,TRBV7-8,NA
CASSKWTGHEQYF,TGTGCCAGCAGCAAATGGACAGGGCACGAGCAGTACTTC,NA,TRBJ2-7,TRBV5-6,TRBD1
CSARKSYEQYF,TGCAGTGCTCGTAAATCCTACGAGCAGTACTTC,NA,TRBJ2-7,TRBV20-1,NA
CASSQLGIADTQYF,TGCGCCAGCAGCCAGCTCGGGATTGCCGATACGCAGTATTTT,NA,TRBJ2-3,TRBV4-1,NA
CASSSDSFQYF,TGTGCCAGCAGTTCAGACAGCTTTCAGTACTTC,NA,TRBJ2-4,TRBV2,NA
CASSMIGGEQFF,TGTGCCAGTAGTATGATTGGCGGGGAGCAGTTCTTC,few,TRBJ2-1,TRBV19,NA
CASSQSGTSEYNEQFF,TGTGCCAGCAGCCAATCCGGGACTAGCGAATACAATGAGCAGTTCTTC,NA,TRBJ2-1,TRBV7-9,TRBD2
CASSPAVQGETQYF,TGTGCCAGCTCACCAGCGGTCCAAGGAGAGACCCAGTACTTC,NA,TRBJ2-5,TRBV18,NA
CASSWSTEAFF,TGTGCCAGCAGTTGGAGCACTGAAGCTTTCTTT,NA,TRBJ1-1,TRBV28,NA
CASSLAGGSQPQHF,TGTGCCAGCAGCTTAGCAGGGGGAAGTCAGCCCCAGCATTTT,few,TRBJ1-5,TRBV7-8,NA